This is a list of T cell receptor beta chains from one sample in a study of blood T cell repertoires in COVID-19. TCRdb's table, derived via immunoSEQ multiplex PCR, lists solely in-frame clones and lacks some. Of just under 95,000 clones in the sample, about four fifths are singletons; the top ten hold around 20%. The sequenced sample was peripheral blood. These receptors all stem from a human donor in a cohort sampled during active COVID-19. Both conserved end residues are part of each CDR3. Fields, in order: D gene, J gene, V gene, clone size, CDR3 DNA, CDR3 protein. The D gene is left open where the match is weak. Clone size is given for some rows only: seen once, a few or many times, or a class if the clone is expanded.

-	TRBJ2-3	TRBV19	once	TGTGCCAGTAGTATTTCGGGTACGCAGTATTTT	CASSISGTQYF
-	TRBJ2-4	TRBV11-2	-	TGTGCCAGCAGCCCAACATGGAACATTCAGTACTTC	CASSPTWNIQYF
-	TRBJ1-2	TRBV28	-	TGTGCCAGCACCACTTTCTCTGCGTGGACCTTC	CASTTFSAWTF
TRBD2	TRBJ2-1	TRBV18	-	TGTGCCAGCTCACCCCACTCCGCGAAACTAGCGGGGGAGCAGTTCTTC	CASSPHSAKLAGEQFF
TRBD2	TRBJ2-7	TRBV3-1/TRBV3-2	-	TGTGCCAGCAGCCGCGCTAGCGGGATATTCGAGCAGTACTTC	CASSRASGIFEQYF
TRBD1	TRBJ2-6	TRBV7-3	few	TGTGCCAGCAGCTTAGGACAGGGACGCTCTGGGGCCAACGTCCTGACTTTC	CASSLGQGRSGANVLTF
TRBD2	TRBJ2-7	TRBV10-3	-	TGTGCCATCAGTGAGGGACTAGCGGGAGAGGGCTCCTACGAGCAGTACTTC	CAISEGLAGEGSYEQYF
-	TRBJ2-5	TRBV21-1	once	TGTGCCAGCAGCAAAACCCGCCCGCGGGCGGGAGAGGGGCAAGAGACCCAGTACTTC	CASSKTRPRAGEGQETQYF
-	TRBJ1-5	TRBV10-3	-	TGTGCCATCAGCAACCGGGGGGATCAGCCCCAGCATTTT	CAISNRGDQPQHF
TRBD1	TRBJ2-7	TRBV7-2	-	TGTGCCAGCAGCGTAGGGACAGGGTGGTCCTACGAGCAGTACTTC	CASSVGTGWSYEQYF
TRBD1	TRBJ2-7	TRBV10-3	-	TGTGCCATCAGCGCGGGACAGGGACCCTACGAGCAGTACTTC	CAISAGQGPYEQYF
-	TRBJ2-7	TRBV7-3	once	TGTGCCAGCAGCGTACAAGGGGGAGCGTTACTCTACGAGCAGTACTTC	CASSVQGGALLYEQYF
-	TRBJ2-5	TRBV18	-	TGTGCCAGCTCACTCTCCCAAGAGACCCAGTACTTC	CASSLSQETQYF
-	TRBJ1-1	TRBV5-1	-	TGCGCCAGCAGTCAGGACAGCACTTACACTGAAGCTTTCTTT	CASSQDSTYTEAFF
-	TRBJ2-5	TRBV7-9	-	TGTGCCAGCAGCCCCCACAGGGGGGGTCACCAAGAGACCCAGTACTTC	CASSPHRGGHQETQYF
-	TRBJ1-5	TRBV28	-	TGTGCCAGCAGTTTACGGGCCAGGGCGGGCAATCAGCCCCAGCATTTT	CASSLRARAGNQPQHF
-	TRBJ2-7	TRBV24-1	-	TGTGCCACCAGTCCGGCAGGGGGGATCGACGAGCAGTACTTC	CATSPAGGIDEQYF
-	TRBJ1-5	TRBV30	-	TGTGCCTGGAGACAGGGCAATCAGCCCCAGCATTTT	CAWRQGNQPQHF
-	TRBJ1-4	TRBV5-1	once	TGCGCCAGCAGCGATGGGGGACTTAATGAAAAACTGTTTTTT	CASSDGGLNEKLFF
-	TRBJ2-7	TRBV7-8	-	TGTGCCAGCAGCTTAGGGGAGGGACAAGGCTACGAGCAGTACTTC	CASSLGEGQGYEQYF
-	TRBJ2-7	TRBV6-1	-	TGTGCCAGCAGTGAGATTGGGGGCCCTAGTTTGTACGAGCAGTACTTC	CASSEIGGPSLYEQYF
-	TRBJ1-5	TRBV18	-	TGTGCCAGCTCACCGCTAGAAATAGATAGCAATCAGCCCCAGCATTTT	CASSPLEIDSNQPQHF
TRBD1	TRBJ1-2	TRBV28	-	TGTGCCAGCAGTTTATCGGCAGGGGGAGGAGGCTACACCTTC	CASSLSAGGGGYTF
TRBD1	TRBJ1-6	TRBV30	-	TGTGCCTGGGGAATGGACAGGGCGGTGTCACCCCTCCACTTT	CAWGMDRAVSPLHF
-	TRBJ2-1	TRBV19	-	TGTGCCAGTAGTTTGCGGGCGGCCTACAATGAGCAGTTCTTC	CASSLRAAYNEQFF
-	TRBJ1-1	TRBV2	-	TGTGCCAGCAGTCAGGACAGGAACACTGAAGCTTTCTTT	CASSQDRNTEAFF
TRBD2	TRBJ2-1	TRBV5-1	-	TGCGCCAGCAGCAAGACTAGCGGGAGGTACAATGAGCAGTTCTTC	CASSKTSGRYNEQFF
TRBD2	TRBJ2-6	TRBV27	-	TGTGCCAGCAGCCAGTTACTGGGACTAGCCGGGGCCAACGTCCTGACTTTC	CASSQLLGLAGANVLTF
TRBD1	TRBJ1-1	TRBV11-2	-	TGTGCCAGCACCTACGGTTTATGGGCCAACAGGGGTATCTACAGTGAAGCTTTCTTT	CASTYGLWANRGIYSEAFF
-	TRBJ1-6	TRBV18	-	TGTGCCAGCTCGCAAAACGACATGAATATTTCTTCCAGGTCACCCCTCCACTTT	CASSQNDMNISSRSPLHF
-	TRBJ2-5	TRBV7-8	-	TGTGCCAGCATTGGACAGCTCCAAGAGACCCAGTACTTC	CASIGQLQETQYF
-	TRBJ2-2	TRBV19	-	TGTGCCAGTAGTATGGGGGTATGGGGGGCCGGGGAGCTGTTTTTT	CASSMGVWGAGELFF
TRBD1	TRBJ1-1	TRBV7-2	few	TGTGCCAGCAGCGCACAGGGGGCCGCTGAAGCTTTCTTT	CASSAQGAAEAFF
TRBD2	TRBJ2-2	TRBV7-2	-	TGTGCCAGCAGCCCCGCCAGCGGGAGCCTCACCGGGGAGCTGTTTTTT	CASSPASGSLTGELFF
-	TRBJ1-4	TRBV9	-	TGTGCCAGCAGCAACGGAGTCGTTCCCAATGAAAAACTGTTTTTT	CASSNGVVPNEKLFF
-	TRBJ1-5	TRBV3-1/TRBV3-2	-	TGTGCCAGCAGCCAATTCGGTCAGCCCCAGCATTTT	CASSQFGQPQHF
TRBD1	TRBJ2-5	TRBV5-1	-	TGCGCCAGCAGCTTGGGGACAGGGTTGGAGACCCAGTACTTC	CASSLGTGLETQYF
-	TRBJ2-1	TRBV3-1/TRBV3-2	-	TGTGCCAGCAGCCAAGCGAGAATTTCCTACAATGAGCAGTTCTTC	CASSQARISYNEQFF
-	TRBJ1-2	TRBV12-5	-	TGTGCTAGTGGTTTGCGGGGGGCGCGTGGCTACACCTTC	CASGLRGARGYTF
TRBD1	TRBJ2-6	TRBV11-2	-	TGTGCCAGCACGGATCGGACAGGGCAAATCTCTGGGGCCAACGTCCTGACTTTC	CASTDRTGQISGANVLTF
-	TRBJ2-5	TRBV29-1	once	TGCAGCGTTGAATACAGGCCCGGAGGGGAGACCCAGTACTTC	CSVEYRPGGETQYF
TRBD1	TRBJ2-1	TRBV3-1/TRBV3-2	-	TGTGCCAGCAGCCCTACAGGGGGCTCCTACAATGAGCAGTTCTTC	CASSPTGGSYNEQFF
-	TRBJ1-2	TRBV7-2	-	TGTGCCAGCAGCTCCGGTGCAGGGCGATATAACTATGGCTACACCTTC	CASSSGAGRYNYGYTF
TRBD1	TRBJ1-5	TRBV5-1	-	TGCGCCAGCAGCTTGGGCCCGGGACAGGGGCTGAGGGATCAGCCCCAGCATTTT	CASSLGPGQGLRDQPQHF
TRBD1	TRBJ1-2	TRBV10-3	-	TGTGCCAGCGGACAGGGCGATAACTATGGCTACACCTTC	CASGQGDNYGYTF
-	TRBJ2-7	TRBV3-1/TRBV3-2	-	TGTGCCAGCAGCCGTACGACAGGTCTCTCCTACGAGCAGTACTTC	CASSRTTGLSYEQYF
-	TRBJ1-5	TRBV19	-	TGTGCCAGTAGTAGGGCCTCCTCGGGGGATCAGCCCCAGCATTTT	CASSRASSGDQPQHF
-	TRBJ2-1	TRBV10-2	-	TGCGCCGCAGTAATGAGGGTACCTGGGGATGAGCAGTTCTTC	CAAVMRVPGDEQFF
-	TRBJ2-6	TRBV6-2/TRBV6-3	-	TGTGCCAGCAGTTACTCGAGCTCTGGGGCCAACGTCCTGACTTTC	CASSYSSSGANVLTF
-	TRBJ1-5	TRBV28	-	TGTGCCAGCAGTACGACAGCGAGCAGCAATCAGCCCCAGCATTTT	CASSTTASSNQPQHF